This is a list of T cell receptor beta chains from one sample in a study of cytomegalovirus exposure and HLA in healthy donors. Using immunoSEQ multiplex PCR, the repertoire was profiled, and TCRdb retains in-frame clones only, with some absent. The repertoire consists of some 150,000 clones, with approximately 80% occurring once and the leading ten covering around 4.7%. The sample consisted of PBMCs. The origin of the receptors is a woman younger than 35 in good health and CMV-seropositive. Both conserved end residues are part of each CDR3. A D gene is named only where the DNA matches it firmly. Size values are once, few and many counts, or a class for expanded clones, and some rows have none.

D gene	J gene	clone size	V gene	CDR3 DNA	CDR3 protein
-	TRBJ2-3	-	TRBV18	TGTGCCAGCGGACCGGGACTCGACACAGATACGCAGTATTTT	CASGPGLDTDTQYF
TRBD2	TRBJ2-2	-	TRBV19	TGTGCCACCCGGGAGGGAGTTTACACCGGGGAGCTGTTTTTT	CATREGVYTGELFF
-	TRBJ2-7	-	TRBV19	TGTGCCAGTAGTCAGACACCCCTGGCCCACGAGCAGTACTTC	CASSQTPLAHEQYF
-	TRBJ2-5	few	TRBV5-1	TGCGCCAGCACTGCCTCTCAAACTAGCACTCAAGAGACCCAGTACTTC	CASTASQTSTQETQYF
-	TRBJ1-2	-	TRBV28	TGTGCCAGCAGAACGGACTATGGCTACACCTTC	CASRTDYGYTF
-	TRBJ2-3	-	TRBV25-1	TGTGCCAGCAGTGAATTACTGGACAGTTCTAGCACAGATACGCAGTATTTT	CASSELLDSSSTDTQYF
-	TRBJ2-1	-	TRBV6-5	TGTGCCAGCAGTTACTCTACTTACAATGAGCAGTTCTTC	CASSYSTYNEQFF
TRBD1	TRBJ1-6	-	TRBV5-1	TGCGCCAGCAGCCAGGGACAGTATAATTCACCCCTCCACTTT	CASSQGQYNSPLHF
-	TRBJ2-5	-	TRBV7-8	TGTGCCAGCAGCACCCCGGGGAACTGGGAGACCCAGTACTTC	CASSTPGNWETQYF
TRBD1	TRBJ2-3	few	TRBV6-6	TGTGCCAGCAATCCTACAGGGGGAGGCTCAGATACGCAGTATTTT	CASNPTGGGSDTQYF
TRBD2	TRBJ2-2	-	TRBV9	TGTGCCAGCAGCCCTCTCCCCGGGGGGACTACCGGGGAGCTGTTTTTT	CASSPLPGGTTGELFF
TRBD2	TRBJ2-3	-	TRBV19	TGTGCCAGTAATCTAGCGGGGGGGCCTGCAGATACGCAGTATTTT	CASNLAGGPADTQYF
TRBD1	TRBJ1-5	-	TRBV27	TGTGCCAGCAGCCCATTAGGGACAGGTAGCAATCAGCCCCAGCATTTT	CASSPLGTGSNQPQHF
-	TRBJ1-5	-	TRBV27	TGTGCCAGCAGTTTAGGGCCCAATCAGCCCCAGCATTTT	CASSLGPNQPQHF
TRBD2	TRBJ2-3	-	TRBV4-2	TGTGCCAGCAGCCCGATACTTGGACTAGCGGGGGCAGATACGCAGTATTTT	CASSPILGLAGADTQYF
-	TRBJ2-7	-	TRBV7-8	TGTGCCAGCAGCTTGCTCGACAGGACCGGGCAGTACTTC	CASSLLDRTGQYF
-	TRBJ2-7	-	TRBV14	TGTGCCAGCAGCCAAGTCTCCTACGAGCAGTACTTC	CASSQVSYEQYF
-	TRBJ1-3	few	TRBV30	TGTGCCTGGAGTGTACTGTCTGGAAACACCATATATTTT	CAWSVLSGNTIYF
-	TRBJ2-7	-	TRBV2	TGTGCCAGCAAAAAAGAGAGGAGAGAGACTGACGAGCAGTACTTC	CASKKERRETDEQYF
TRBD2	TRBJ2-3	-	TRBV13	TGTGCCAGCACCTCCCGGACTAGCTCTGCAGATACGCAGTATTTT	CASTSRTSSADTQYF
-	TRBJ2-3	-	TRBV29-1	TGCAGCTACGAGGTAGCGGAGCGCACAGATACGCAGTATTTT	CSYEVAERTDTQYF
-	TRBJ2-3	-	TRBV7-2	TGTGCCAGCAGCTTAGAGGGGACTCTCACAGATACGCAGTATTTT	CASSLEGTLTDTQYF
TRBD2	TRBJ2-1	-	TRBV7-3	TGTGCCAGCAGCTTACCCTCTAGCGGGGGGGCGCCTAATAAGCAGTTCTTC	CASSLPSSGGAPNKQFF
TRBD1	TRBJ2-7	-	TRBV11-3	TGTGCCAGCAGCCGGGACAGCACCTACGAGCAGTACTTC	CASSRDSTYEQYF
-	TRBJ1-2	-	TRBV5-4	TGTGCCAGCAGCTTGGACAGGGTGGGAGGCTACACCTTC	CASSLDRVGGYTF
TRBD1	TRBJ2-3	-	TRBV27	TGTGCCACCAAGAGGGGGCGGCGGACTCCACTAGATACGCAGTATTTT	CATKRGRRTPLDTQYF
-	TRBJ2-7	-	TRBV7-2	TGTGCCAGCAGCTTATGGTTGGACACCCGGAACGAGCAGTACTTC	CASSLWLDTRNEQYF
-	TRBJ2-3	-	TRBV5-4	TGTGCCAGCACGCCGACTGAGGCTAGCACAGATACGCAGTATTTT	CASTPTEASTDTQYF
-	TRBJ1-4	once	TRBV6-5	TGTGCCAGCAGTACGGGGAGGTCAAAACTGTTTTTT	CASSTGRSKLFF
-	TRBJ2-4	-	TRBV27	TGTGCCAGCAGTGGGGGGGGCGACATTCAGTACTTC	CASSGGGDIQYF
TRBD1	TRBJ2-5	-	TRBV6-5	TGTGCCAGCAGGACAGGGGGCGTGGAGACCCAGTACTTC	CASRTGGVETQYF
TRBD1	TRBJ1-2	-	TRBV9	TGTGCCAGCAGCTCCCGGCCAGGGGGCGAGGGCTATGGCTACACCTTC	CASSSRPGGEGYGYTF
TRBD2	TRBJ2-3	few	TRBV10-1	TGCGCCAGCAGTGACGGGGGGGCTACAGATACGCAGTATTTT	CASSDGGATDTQYF
TRBD1	TRBJ1-1	-	TRBV4-2	TGTGCCAGCAGCCAAGATCCGGCAGGGGGCTACGACACTGAAGCTTTCTTT	CASSQDPAGGYDTEAFF
-	TRBJ2-1	-	TRBV19	TGTGCCAGTAGTGGTCGGAATGAGCAGTTCTTC	CASSGRNEQFF